This T cell receptor (beta chain) was retrieved from a study of sequential checkpoint blockade in melanoma. Method: immunoSEQ multiplex PCR; TCRdb's copy keeps in-frame clones and lacks some. The data hold approximately 8,800 clones, with around three fifths observed a single time. Noted treatment: randomized to nivolumab then ipilimumab (arm A) or the reverse (arm B). DNA-damaging chemotherapy had not been given to any patient beforehand. This clone was seen only a few times. Trimming pared 5 bases from V and 4 bases from J, leaving 12 bases between. CDR3 length equals 13 residues. Germline V lookup: CDR1 MNHNY, CDR2 SVGAGI (reference sequence).

This sample comprised CD8+ T cells sorted from blood (inferred from file names), obtained from a patient given nivolumab and ipilimumab in sequence. The sequence was collected from a human donor with melanoma. This chain joins TRBV6-6 and TRBJ2-7; D is ambiguous. CDR3 sequence: CASSPRSGYEQYF. The DNA for the CDR3 is TGTGCCAGCAGTCCCCGGTCCGGGTACGAGCAGTACTTC.